The next 32 T cell receptor beta chains were all read from a single sample in a study of technical replicates of blood from four donors. The method was immunoSEQ multiplex PCR; TCRdb's version includes in-frame clones alone and lacks a portion of them. The table shows about 56,000 clones, with about 96% occurring only once. Source material: PBMCs. The source of these receptors is a human donor in good health. Some clones in this sample may be carry-over from other donors' samples.

The CDR3 DNA reads as TGTGCCAGTAGTATTGCGACAGGGGGTTCACCCCTCCACTTT. Translating gives CASSIATGGSPLHF. V gene TRBV19 combines with J gene TRBJ1-6, with 9 nucleotides matching TRBD1. Germline CDR1 is LNHDA and CDR2 is SQIVND (reference sequence). The ends lost 3 bases at V and 9 bases at J; junction bases unmatched: 3. The CDR3 sequence is 14 residues long.

The chain carries TRBV6-6 and TRBJ2-3; no clear D. Trimming removed 8 bases at V and 0 bases at J, with 6 bases between. Germline loops: CDR1 MNHNY, CDR2 SVGAGI (reference sequence). This CDR3 spans 12 amino acids. The CDR3 sequence: CASGQSTDTQYF. The CDR3 bases are TGTGCCAGCGGCCAAAGCACAGATACGCAGTATTTT.

The V gene is TRBV4-2, the J gene TRBJ2-7; TRBD1 agrees at 12 bases. CDR1 is LGHNA and CDR2 is YNFKEQ in the germline V gene. This CDR3 has 15 amino acids. Losses at the gene ends were 5 bases for V and 5 bases for J; bases not matched to a gene: 7. CDR3 residues: CASSSPGQGANEQYF. CDR3 coding DNA: TGTGCCAGCAGCTCACCGGGACAGGGGGCTAACGAGCAGTACTTC.

The chain recombines TRBV2 with TRBJ2-1; D is unresolved. The CDR3 is made up of 11 amino acids. V lost 4 bases and J lost 7, with 5 bases in between. Germline V gene data show CDR1 as SNHLY and CDR2 as FYNNEI. CDR3 DNA sequence: TGTGCCAGCAGTGTTATAAATGAGCAGTTCTTC. Residues: CASSVINEQFF.

This clone has just a few counts. The V gene is TRBV6-1, the J gene TRBJ1-3; no clear D gene. V gave up 2 bases and J gave up 2 bases, with 10 bases separating them. Germline-derived CDR1 and CDR2 are MNHNS and SASEGT. The CDR3 is 15 residues long. The CDR3 region has the DNA TGTGCCAGCAGTGAACAGGAGGAGGCTGGAAACACCATATATTTT. Translating gives CASSEQEEAGNTIYF.

The chain links TRBV7-3 to TRBJ1-1; D gene ambiguous. The germline V and J ends were trimmed by 5 bases and 1 base, with 8 bases remaining between them. The germline V gene encodes CDR1 SGHTA and CDR2 FQGTGA. CDR3 length: 13 residues. The chain's CDR3 is CASSPSGNTEAFF. DNA for the CDR3: TGTGCCAGCAGCCCCTCCGGGAACACTGAAGCTTTCTTT.

This clone appeared a single time. V is TRBV6-5 and J is TRBJ1-5; possibly TRBD1 for D (5 bases). There are 15 residues in the CDR3. CDR1 is MNHEY and CDR2 is SVGAGI in the germline V gene. V was pared by 3 bases and J by 4 bases, with 13 bases between. The CDR3 loop is CASSYSGGENQPQHF. CDR3 nucleotides: TGTGCCAGCAGTTATTCGGGAGGGGAAAATCAGCCCCAGCATTTT.

This chain joins TRBV5-1 and TRBJ2-7; 9 bases are a match to TRBD2. There are 15 residues in the CDR3. Losses at the gene ends were 2 bases for V and 0 bases for J; bases not matched to a gene: 3. CDR1 SGHRS and CDR2 YFSETQ come from the germline V gene. The CDR3 DNA follows: TGCGCCAGCAGCTTAAGCGGGAGGAGCTCCTACGAGCAGTACTTC. Translation gives CASSLSGRSSYEQYF. Combining the CDR3 with reference TRBV5-1 and TRBJ2-7 gives the whole variable domain KAGVTQTPRYLIKTRGQQVTLSCSPISGHRSVSWYQQTPGQGLQFLFEYFSETQRNKGNFPGRFSGRQFSNSRSEMNVSTLELGDSALYLCASSLSGRSSYEQYFGPGTRLTVT.

The chain links TRBV30 to TRBJ1-2; 7 nucleotides align to TRBD1. There are 13 residues in the CDR3. V was clipped by 4 bases and J by 4 bases; unmatched bases: 6. Looked up from germline, CDR1 is GTSNPN and CDR2 is SVGIG (reference sequence). The DNA of the CDR3 is TGTGCCTGGAACGTGGGACAGAGCTATGGCTACACCTTC. This translates into CAWNVGQSYGYTF.

This clone is medium-sized in the sample. V gene TRBV4-2 combines with J gene TRBJ1-5; tentatively, D is TRBD1 (6 bases). Germline V gives CDR1 LGHNA, CDR2 YNFKEQ. Deletions cut 2 bases from V and 6 bases from J, with 14 bases between. The CDR3 length is 15 residues. The DNA for the CDR3 is TGTGCCAGCAGCCAAAATTTGGGGGCGAGTCAGCCCCAGCATTTT. Protein: CASSQNLGASQPQHF.

J is TRBJ1-6 and V is TRBV4-3; no reliable D call. V lost 6 bases and J lost 6, with 15 bases in between. Germline V gene lookup returns CDR1 LGHNA and CDR2 YSLEER. The CDR3 extends over 15 amino acids. The CDR3 here is CASSPDSRGNSPLHF. The CDR3 nucleotides are TGCGCCAGCAGTCCCGACTCGCGGGGTAATTCACCCCTCCACTTT.

The chain links TRBV7-2 to TRBJ2-6; the match to TRBD2 covers 7 bases. The CDR3 is made up of 17 amino acids. CDR1 SGHTA and CDR2 FQGNSA come from the germline V gene. The trim removed 0 bases at V and 0 bases at J, leaving 2 bases unmatched. The CDR3 is CASSLAGGNSGANVLTF. In DNA, the CDR3 is TGTGCCAGCAGCTTAGCGGGAGGGAACTCTGGGGCCAACGTCCTGACTTTC.

The chain links TRBV9 to TRBJ2-7, with D possibly being TRBD1 (5 bases). The CDR3 runs to 15 residues. Trimming shortened V by 4 bases and J by 4 bases, and 18 bases separated the two germline ends. Germline V gene data show CDR1 as SGDLS and CDR2 as YYNGEE. This CDR3 reads CASSPKGSGFYEQYF. The CDR3 bases are TGTGCCAGCAGCCCCAAGGGGTCAGGGTTTTACGAGCAGTACTTC.

The chain is built from TRBV5-6 and TRBJ2-2, with TRBD1 matching over 10 bases. The germline V gene has CDR1 SGHDT and CDR2 YYEEEE. The ends lost 4 bases at V and 6 bases at J; junction bases unmatched: 9. The CDR3 sequence is 16 residues long. In DNA form, the CDR3 reads TGTGCCAGCAGCATAGAGACAGGGGGCGGGTCCGGGGAGCTGTTTTTT. It specifies CASSIETGGGSGELFF.

V and J are TRBV6-1 and TRBJ1-5, with a tentative D call TRBD1 (6 bases). CDR1 is MNHNS and CDR2 is SASEGT in the germline V gene. The CDR3 covers 14 residues. V was cut by 6 bases and J by 3 bases, with 12 bases left in between. The CDR3 DNA is TGTGCCAGCAGCTCCAGGGGAGACAATCAGCCCCAGCATTTT. Protein: CASSSRGDNQPQHF.

The genes are TRBV15 and TRBJ2-3; TRBD1 agrees at 7 bases. The CDR3 spans 16 residues. The germline V gene encodes CDR1 LNHNV and CDR2 YYDKDF (reference sequence). J lost 4 bases, V lost 1 base, and 8 bases had no gene match. This CDR3 reads CATSRVWGQRADTQYF. The CDR3 DNA reads TGTGCCACCAGCAGAGTGTGGGGACAGAGGGCAGATACGCAGTATTTT.

This chain joins TRBV27 and TRBJ1-4; TRBD1 matches at 8 bases. CDR1 MNHEY and CDR2 SMNVEV come from the germline V gene (reference sequence). V was pared by 5 bases and J by 3 bases, with 5 bases of the junction left unmatched. The CDR3 is 15 amino acids. CDR3 sequence reads: CASSPTGGPNEKLFF. CDR3 nucleotide sequence: TGTGCCAGCAGTCCAACAGGGGGGCCTAATGAAAAACTGTTTTTT.

The chain joins TRBV7-3 to TRBJ2-5; TRBD1 matches 8 bases. The junction had 7 bases not matched to a gene; V was cut back by 5 bases and J by 2 bases. Germline values: CDR1 SGHTA, CDR2 FQGTGA. The CDR3 has 15 residues. The CDR3 loop is CASSARTGTQETQYF. CDR3 DNA: TGTGCCAGCAGCGCGCGGACAGGGACACAAGAGACCCAGTACTTC. Full variable domain (missing parts from reference TRBV7-3 and TRBJ2-5): GAGVSQTPSNKVTEKGKYVELRCDPISGHTALYWYRQSLGQGPEFLIYFQGTGAADDSGLPNDRFFAVRPEGSVSTLKIQRTERGDSAVYLCASSARTGTQETQYFGPGTRLLVL.

The chain carries TRBV4-3 and TRBJ2-7; D is unresolved. The germline gives CDR1 LGHNA, CDR2 YSLEER. This CDR3 spans 13 amino acids. Trimming shortened V by 0 bases and J by 3 bases, and 6 bases separated the two germline ends. DNA for the CDR3: TGCGCCAGCAGCCAAGAAAGAGGCTACGAGCAGTACTTC. This gives the protein CASSQERGYEQYF.

The V and J genes are TRBV5-1 and TRBJ2-7; 7 bases are shared with TRBD1. The length of the CDR3 is 15 residues. The ends lost 0 bases at V and 0 bases at J; junction bases unmatched: 3. Per germline, CDR1 SGHRS and CDR2 YFSETQ. The CDR3 region is CASSLGGGSSYEQYF. DNA of the CDR3: TGCGCCAGCAGCTTGGGAGGGGGCAGCTCCTACGAGCAGTACTTC.

The rearrangement joins TRBV2 to TRBJ1-1, with D perhaps TRBD1 (6 bases). Germline lookup yields CDR1 SNHLY and CDR2 FYNNEI. The V and J ends lost 7 bases and 1 base respectively, with 10 bases between them. The CDR3 contains 13 residues. This CDR3 reads CASTGQSNTEAFF. As DNA, the CDR3 is TGTGCCAGCACCGGACAGTCGAACACTGAAGCTTTCTTT.

This sequence joins TRBV5-1 and TRBJ1-4; 7 positions match TRBD1. Unmatched junction bases numbered 8, after V lost 1 base and J lost 8 bases. CDR1 is SGHRS and CDR2 is YFSETQ in the germline V gene. CDR3 length: 15 amino acids. The CDR3 region has the DNA TGCGCCAGCAGCTTGTGGCAGGGGGAAGGGGAAAAACTGTTTTTT. Protein: CASSLWQGEGEKLFF.

The chain employs TRBV2 and TRBJ2-5, with 10 bases that match TRBD2. The germline CDR1 and CDR2 sequences are SNHLY and FYNNEI. This CDR3 is built from 18 residues. J gave up 5 bases and V 6 bases, and 18 bases lay outside the gene matches. CDR3 region: CASSPGPGAGLAVETQYF. CDR3 bases: TGTGCCAGCAGCCCTGGACCCGGGGCAGGACTAGCGGTGGAGACCCAGTACTTC.

CDR3 DNA: TGTGCCAGCAGTCGAACCAGGAACAATGAGCAGTTCTTC. Translated, it gives CASSRTRNNEQFF. The rearrangement joins TRBV2 to TRBJ2-1; D gene unclear. The V end lost 5 bases, the J end lost 5 bases, and 10 bases lay between the germline ends. CDR3 length equals 13 residues. The germline V gene encodes CDR1 SNHLY and CDR2 FYNNEI.

V is TRBV4-3 and J is TRBJ1-2; 8 nucleotides match TRBD1. V was pared by 1 base and J by 8 bases, with 15 bases of the junction left unmatched. Germline assignment: CDR1 LGHNA and CDR2 YSLEER. CDR3 length equals 17 residues. The CDR3 spells CASSQGGLGRGRKGYTF. The CDR3 nucleotides read TGCGCCAGCAGCCAAGGGGGCCTCGGCAGGGGGCGAAAGGGCTACACCTTC.

The chain uses TRBV19 and TRBJ1-1, with 12 bases aligning to TRBD1. Germline trimming cut 6 bases from V and 4 bases from J; bases unmatched to any gene: 6. Germline CDR1 LNHDA, CDR2 SQIVND (reference sequence). The CDR3 is 15 residues long. The CDR3 protein is CASRGTGGGSTEAFF. The CDR3 region has the DNA TGTGCCAGTAGAGGGACAGGGGGCGGTAGCACTGAAGCTTTCTTT.

This clone is a singleton in its sample. The chain links TRBV25-1 to TRBJ2-3, with D possibly being TRBD1 (5 bases). This CDR3 has 13 residues. Germline values: CDR1 MGHDK, CDR2 SYGVNS. The V gene lost 6 bases and the J gene lost 4 bases, with 11 bases spanning the gap. Here the CDR3 reads CASSKTGADTQYF. CDR3 in DNA: TGTGCCAGCAGCAAAACAGGAGCAGATACGCAGTATTTT.

The rearrangement uses TRBV7-3 and TRBJ2-6; the match to TRBD1 covers 7 bases. The CDR3 is 18 residues long. In germline, CDR1 is SGHTA, CDR2 FQGTGA. V was clipped by 2 bases and J by 1 base; unmatched bases: 8. This chain's CDR3 is CASSLSRATGSGANVLTF. For the CDR3, the DNA is TGTGCCAGCAGCTTATCCCGAGCGACAGGGTCTGGGGCCAACGTCCTGACTTTC.

The rearrangement joins TRBV2 to TRBJ2-1, with D tentatively TRBD1 (6 bases). Between the trimmed V and J ends, which lost 4 bases and 0 bases, there was a span of 7 bases. The germline V gene has CDR1 SNHLY and CDR2 FYNNEI. The CDR3 covers 14 residues. The CDR3 DNA follows: TGTGCCAGCAGTGCACAGGGCTCCTACAATGAGCAGTTCTTC. This translates into CASSAQGSYNEQFF.

The V call is TRBV5-4, the J call TRBJ2-3, with TRBD2 matching 14 bases. Germline V gene sequence: CDR1 SGHNT, CDR2 YYREEE (reference sequence). This CDR3 has 17 amino acids. V lost 2 bases and J lost 5; bases outside the gene matches: 7. Here the CDR3 DNA reads TGTGCCAGCAGCTTTGGGGGACTAGCGGGAGTAGGAGATACGCAGTATTTT. Its translation: CASSFGGLAGVGDTQYF.

This chain joins TRBV5-4 and TRBJ2-7; 14 bases map to TRBD2. The germline gives CDR1 SGHNT, CDR2 YYREEE (reference sequence). V lost 5 bases and J lost 3; bases outside the gene matches: 7. The CDR3 is 16 residues long. CDR3 coding DNA: TGTGCCAGCAGTCAGGGACTAGCGGGAGCTGACTACGAGCAGTACTTC. Translating it yields CASSQGLAGADYEQYF.

The rearrangement uses TRBV15 and TRBJ2-7, with TRBD1 identical over 8 bases. There are 14 residues in the CDR3. Trimming at V came to 1 base and at J to 2 bases, leaving 1 base not matched to a gene. Per the germline V gene, CDR1 is LNHNV and CDR2 is YYDKDF (reference sequence). The CDR3 DNA sequence: TGTGCCACCAGCAGAGGGGACAGGACCTACGAGCAGTACTTC. Encoded protein: CATSRGDRTYEQYF.